Each of the 18 T cell receptor beta chains below was sequenced from the same sample in a study of identical twins. TCRdb used MiXCR to reprocess the 5' RACE reads, holding one entry per CDR3 protein. Of 1.5 million to 2 million distinct CDR3 sequences listed, under 35% were seen once; the top ten hold 0.25% to 0.3%. Sequenced: cord blood. All receptors come from a newborn girl in good health.

The rearrangement uses TRBV7-8 and TRBJ1-1; tentatively, D is TRBD1 (5 bases). The germline gives CDR1 SGHVS, CDR2 FQNEAQ. Trimming stripped 0 bases from V and 4 bases from J, with 9 bases between. The CDR3 totals 14 residues. The CDR3 sequence is CASSLAVGTTEAFF. For the CDR3, the DNA is TGTGCCAGCAGCTTAGCAGTAGGGACCACTGAAGCTTTCTTT.

The rearrangement joins TRBV5-1 to TRBJ2-2; the match to TRBD2 covers 11 bases. V lost 4 bases to trimming and J lost 3 bases; unmatched junction nucleotides: 8. From germline, CDR1 is SGHRS and CDR2 YFSETQ. The CDR3 runs to 17 residues. The CDR3 spells CASSEQILAGDTGELFF. In DNA form, the CDR3 reads TGCGCCAGCAGCGAACAAATACTAGCGGGAGACACCGGGGAGCTGTTTTTT.

This clonotype came up a few times. This rearrangement joins TRBV5-1 to TRBJ2-3; D possibly matches TRBD1 or TRBD2 (7 bases each). This CDR3 has 16 residues. V dropped 4 bases and J dropped 1 base, with 16 bases sitting between them. Germline V lookup: CDR1 SGHRS, CDR2 YFSETQ. DNA of the CDR3: TGCGCCAGCAGCGGATACAGGGGAGGGGGCACAGATACGCAGTATTTT. Translating gives CASSGYRGGGTDTQYF.

Note on this clonotype: A junction boundary mismatches the germline segment, possibly from a read error. V and J are TRBV29-1 and TRBJ1-2; tentative D call: TRBD1 (5 bases). There are 16 residues in the CDR3. The germline CDR1 and CDR2 sequences are SQVTM and ANQGSEA. The CDR3 spells CSVDDSPGLGVYDYTF. The CDR3 region has the DNA TGCAGCGTTGACGACAGCCCAGGACTTGGAGTCTATGACTACACCTTC.

The chain combines TRBV5-1 with TRBJ1-2; D gene unclear. V lost 5 bases, J lost 0 bases, and 20 bases lay in between. The CDR3 covers 17 residues. Germline V gene lookup returns CDR1 SGHRS and CDR2 YFSETQ. CDR3 nucleotides: TGCGCCAGCAGTAATTGGTCTGGGCCCGCACCTAACTATGGCTACACCTTC. Residues: CASSNWSGPAPNYGYTF.

The CDR3 DNA reads as TGTGCCATCAGCCCACAGGGGGCTATGAACGAGCAGTACTTC. Its translation is CAISPQGAMNEQYF. The chain carries TRBV10-3 and TRBJ2-5, with 9 bases fitting TRBD1. The J call may be mistaken, given a closer DNA end match to TRBJ2-7. The CDR3 runs to 14 residues. The germline gives CDR1 ENHRY, CDR2 SYGVKD.

The chain recombines TRBV4-1 with TRBJ2-4; 11 positions match TRBD2. Germline CDR1 is MGHRA and CDR2 is YSYEKL. The V segment lost 1 base and the J segment 0 bases; nucleotides outside the gene matches: 11. The CDR3 totals 20 residues. This CDR3 is CASSQGLLAGGPLAKNIQYF. CDR3 DNA sequence: TGCGCCAGCAGCCAAGGCCTCCTAGCGGGAGGCCCTCTAGCCAAAAACATTCAGTACTTC.

This rearrangement joins TRBV7-2 to TRBJ2-3; 14 bases are shared with TRBD2. J gave up 5 bases and V 4 bases, and 5 bases lay outside the gene matches. CDR3 length: 16 amino acids. Germline loops: CDR1 SGHTA, CDR2 FQGNSA. This chain's CDR3 is CASSSTSGGAGDTQYF. The DNA for the CDR3 is TGTGCCAGCAGCTCGACTAGCGGGGGGGCCGGAGATACGCAGTATTTT.

The V call is TRBV7-9, the J call TRBJ2-5, with 8 bases aligning to TRBD1. Per germline, CDR1 SEHNR and CDR2 FQNEAQ (reference sequence). The V gene end was trimmed by 5 bases and the J gene end by 11 bases; junction bases not matched to a gene: 22. This CDR3 comprises 17 residues. CDR3 residues: CASSGGQGFSSYNEQYF. The CDR3, as DNA: TGTGCCAGCAGCGGAGGACAGGGCTTTTCCTCCTACAATGAGCAGTACTTC.

Only a few counts were recorded for this clonotype. The CDR3 spells CASSLRRGANYGYTF. CDR3 bases: TGTGCCAGCAGTTTGCGGCGGGGTGCGAACTATGGCTACACCTTC. V is TRBV12-3 or TRBV12-4 and J is TRBJ1-2; D not certain. V was trimmed by 3 bases and J by 2 bases, leaving 13 bases between them. The CDR3 consists of 15 residues.

This clonotype was seen only a few times. Germline and junction disagree at one end, which may indicate a read error. This chain connects TRBV6-5 to TRBJ1-6, with a possible D match to TRBD1 (6 bases). The CDR3 runs to 15 residues. Per germline, CDR1 MNHEY and CDR2 SVGAGI. This chain's CDR3 is CASSYSRQAHSPPHF. The CDR3 DNA is TGTGCCAGCAGTTACTCCCGACAGGCACATTCACCCCCCCACTTT.

V gene TRBV12-3 or TRBV12-4 combines with J gene TRBJ1-1, with TRBD1 as a possible D gene (6 bases). The CDR3 is made up of 12 amino acids. V lost 6 bases and J lost 8, with 13 bases in between. The CDR3, as DNA: TGTGCCAGCAGAGGGGGGTTCCGGGAAGCTTTCTTT. Translating gives CASRGGFREAFF.

In its sample, this clonotype was seen a few times. This chain links TRBV6-6 with TRBJ1-6; D gene uncertain. V was trimmed by 2 bases and J by 9 bases, leaving 14 bases between them. Germline lookup yields CDR1 MNHNY and CDR2 SVGAGI (reference sequence). The CDR3 length is 15 residues. The CDR3: CASSYGRARGSPLHF. CDR3 DNA sequence: TGTGCCAGCAGTTACGGGAGGGCGCGGGGTTCACCCCTCCACTTT.

This clonotype appeared a few times. J is TRBJ2-4 and V is TRBV3-1; D might be TRBD2 (5 bases). Trimming took off 1 base at V and 8 bases at J, with 15 bases between the two ends. The CDR3 is 15 amino acids. Germline assignment: CDR1 LGHDT and CDR2 YNNKEL (reference sequence). The chain's CDR3 is CASSQAALPGDIQYF. CDR3 nucleotides: TGTGCCAGCAGCCAAGCCGCCCTCCCCGGGGACATTCAGTACTTC.

The CDR3 bases are TGCAGTGCTAGAGTAGCTAGCGGCCCCTACGAGCAGTACTTC. Translation gives CSARVASGPYEQYF. The V call is TRBV20-1, the J call TRBJ2-7, with 7 bases that match TRBD2. CDR1 DFQATT and CDR2 SNEGSKA come from the germline V gene (reference sequence). V shed 1 base, J shed 2 bases, and the junction held 5 bases outside the gene matches. The CDR3 loop spans 14 amino acids.

The rearrangement links TRBV19 to TRBJ1-4; D possibly corresponds to TRBD1 (6 bases). Germline assignment: CDR1 LNHDA and CDR2 SQIVND (reference sequence). The CDR3 has 17 amino acids. V dropped 6 bases and J dropped 0 bases, with 17 bases sitting between them. The CDR3 sequence is CASSSGTPGATNEKLFF. Written as DNA, the CDR3 is TGTGCCAGTAGCTCCGGGACACCCGGGGCAACTAATGAAAAACTGTTTTTT. The variable domain in full, completed from reference TRBV19 and TRBJ1-4, reads DGGITQSPKYLFRKEGQNVTLSCEQNLNHDAMYWYRQDPGQGLRLIYYSQIVNDFQKGDIAEGYSVSREKKESFPLTVTSAQKNPTAFYLCASSSGTPGATNEKLFFGSGTQLSVL.

The chain combines TRBV28 with TRBJ2-3; 8 nucleotides align to TRBD2. Germline CDR1 MDHEN, CDR2 SYDVKM. CDR3 size: 16 residues. Trimming removed 0 bases from V and 3 bases from J; junction bases left unmatched: 5. The CDR3 protein is CASSLWAGGGTDTQYF. CDR3 DNA: TGTGCCAGCAGTTTATGGGCGGGAGGAGGAACAGATACGCAGTATTTT.

The V and J genes are TRBV20-1 and TRBJ1-5; unclear D gene. The CDR3 has 15 residues. The V gene lost 6 bases and the J gene lost 0 bases, with 15 bases spanning the gap. The germline CDR1 and CDR2 sequences are DFQATT and SNEGSKA (reference sequence). CDR3 region: CSAVRGRSSNQPQHF. In DNA, the CDR3 is TGCAGTGCGGTCCGGGGTCGTTCTAGCAATCAGCCCCAGCATTTT.